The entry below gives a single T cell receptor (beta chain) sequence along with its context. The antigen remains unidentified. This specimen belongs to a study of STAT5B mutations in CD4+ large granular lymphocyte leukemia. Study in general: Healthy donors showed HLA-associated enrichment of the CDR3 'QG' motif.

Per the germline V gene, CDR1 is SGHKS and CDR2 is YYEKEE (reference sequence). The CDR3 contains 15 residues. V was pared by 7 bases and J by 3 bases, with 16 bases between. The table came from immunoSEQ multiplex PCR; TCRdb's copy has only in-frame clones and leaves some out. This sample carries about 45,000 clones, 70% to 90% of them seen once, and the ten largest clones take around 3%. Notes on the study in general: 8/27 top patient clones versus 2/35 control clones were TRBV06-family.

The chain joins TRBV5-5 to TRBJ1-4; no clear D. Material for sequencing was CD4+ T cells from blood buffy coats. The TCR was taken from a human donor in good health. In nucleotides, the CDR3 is TGTGCCAGCCGTCCCGCCGGCACGGCTAATGAAAAACTGTTTTTT. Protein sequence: CASRPAGTANEKLFF. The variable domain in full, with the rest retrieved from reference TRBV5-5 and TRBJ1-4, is DAGVTQSPTHLIKTRGQQVTLRCSPISGHKSVSWYQQVLGQGPQFIFQYYEKEERGRGNFPDRFSARQFPNYSSELNVNALLLGDSALYLCASRPAGTANEKLFFGSGTQLSVL.